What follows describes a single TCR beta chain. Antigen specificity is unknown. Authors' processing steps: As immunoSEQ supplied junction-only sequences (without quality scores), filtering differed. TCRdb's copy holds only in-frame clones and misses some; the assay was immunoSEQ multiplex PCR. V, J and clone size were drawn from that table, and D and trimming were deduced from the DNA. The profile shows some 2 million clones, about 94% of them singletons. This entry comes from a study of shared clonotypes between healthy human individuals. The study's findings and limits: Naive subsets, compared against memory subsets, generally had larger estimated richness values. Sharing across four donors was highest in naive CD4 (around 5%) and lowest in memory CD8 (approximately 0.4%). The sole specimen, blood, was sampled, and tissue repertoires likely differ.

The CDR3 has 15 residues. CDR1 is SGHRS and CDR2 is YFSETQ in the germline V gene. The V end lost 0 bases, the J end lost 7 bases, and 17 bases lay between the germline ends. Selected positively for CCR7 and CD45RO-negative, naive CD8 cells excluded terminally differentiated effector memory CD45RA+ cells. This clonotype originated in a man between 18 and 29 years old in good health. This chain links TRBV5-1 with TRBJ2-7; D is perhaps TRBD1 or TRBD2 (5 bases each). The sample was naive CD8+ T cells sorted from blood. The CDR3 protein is CASSLDEGFSGEQYF. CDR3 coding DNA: TGCGCCAGCAGCTTGGATGAGGGGTTCTCGGGGGAGCAGTACTTC.